Detailed here is one T cell receptor (beta chain). Its antigen remains unknown. Researchers ran the PCR with 60 Vbeta and 13 Jbeta primers. Some clones are missing from TCRdb's copy, which holds only in-frame ones; the method was immunoSEQ multiplex PCR. The repertoire holds about 140,000 clones, with about 78% as singletons. This specimen belongs to a study of cytomegalovirus exposure and HLA in healthy donors. General study points: Under in vitro conditions, three CMV-associated chains were confirmed as specific for CMV antigens. Researchers reported from a later analysis that most CMV-associated TCR beta chains appeared HLA-restricted. Earlier analysis looked at TCR beta V segments, and most were productive about 90% or about 30% of the time. In a later analysis, a missense DCLRE1C variant was linked to TCR beta V- and J-gene trimming.

Germline-derived CDR1 and CDR2 are SGHDN and FVKESK. This CDR3 region has 15 residues. V shed 4 bases and J 4 bases; nucleotides not matched to a gene: 8. The receptor comes from a man between 18 and 35 years old in good health and CMV-seronegative. Sequenced sample: PBMCs. V gene TRBV14 combines with J gene TRBJ2-5, with 8 bases fitting TRBD1. The CDR3 DNA is TGTGCCAGCAGCCTTCTCAAGGGGACAGGAGAGACCCAGTACTTC. This sequence encodes CASSLLKGTGETQYF.